The 20 T cell receptor beta chains presented below share a single source sample, sequenced in a study of shared clonotypes between healthy human individuals. Sequencing was performed with immunoSEQ multiplex PCR; in TCRdb, only in-frame clones are kept and a portion is missing. The sample contains approximately 620,000 clones, more than 95% of which appear only once. The sample taken for sequencing was naive CD4+ T cells sorted from blood. Specified subset: CD45RA+ positively selected. These receptors all come from a woman in her twenties or thirties in good health.

The chain links TRBV6-1 to TRBJ2-3; D not resolved. V dropped 3 bases and J dropped 2 bases, with 9 bases sitting between them. The CDR3 consists of 14 residues. From germline, CDR1 is MNHNS and CDR2 SASEGT. The CDR3 spells CASSDRVLTDTQYF. CDR3 bases: TGTGCCAGCAGTGATAGGGTCCTCACAGATACGCAGTATTTT.

This clone has just one count. This chain joins TRBV2 and TRBJ1-3, with D possibly being TRBD1 (5 bases). Germline assignment: CDR1 SNHLY and CDR2 FYNNEI. V lost 8 bases to trimming and J lost 0 bases, with 17 bases between them. The CDR3 is 16 residues long. CDR3 in amino acids: CASGGAGTNSGNTIYF. CDR3 nucleotide sequence: TGTGCCAGCGGGGGTGCTGGGACGAACTCTGGAAACACCATATATTTT.

This sequence joins TRBV15 and TRBJ2-4, with 9 bases aligning to TRBD2. The V segment lost 0 bases and the J segment 1 base; nucleotides outside the gene matches: 7. This CDR3 region has 18 residues. Per the germline V gene, CDR1 is LNHNV and CDR2 is YYDKDF (reference sequence). CDR3 nucleotides: TGTGCCACCAGCAGAGATTCGGGCGGGAGGGCCGCCAAAAACATTCAGTACTTC. Translated: CATSRDSGGRAAKNIQYF.

This clone appeared once. V gene TRBV6-5 combines with J gene TRBJ2-7; perhaps TRBD1 as D (5 bases). The V end was cut by 6 bases, the J end by 0 bases, with 9 bases between. Germline V gene data show CDR1 as MNHEY and CDR2 as SVGAGI. The CDR3 runs 13 residues. The chain's CDR3 is CASRRQSSYEQYF. The CDR3 DNA is TGTGCCAGCAGAAGACAGAGCTCCTACGAGCAGTACTTC.

The rearrangement links TRBV9 to TRBJ2-2, with no clear D. Germline V CDR1 and CDR2: SGDLS, YYNGEE. The CDR3 is 13 amino acids. Trimming shortened V by 0 bases and J by 7 bases, and 7 bases separated the two germline ends. The CDR3 DNA is TGTGCCAGCAGCGTAGAGGTTATCGGGGAGCTGTTTTTT. Translation: CASSVEVIGELFF.

Worth noting for this clone: Other nucleotide sequences from this sample produce the same CDR3. The gene calls are TRBV28 and TRBJ1-5, with a possible D match to TRBD1 (5 bases). Germline values: CDR1 MDHEN, CDR2 SYDVKM. Deletions cut 8 bases from V and 0 bases from J, with 8 bases between. The CDR3 is 13 amino acids. The CDR3 spells CASRGSSNQPQHF. In DNA, the CDR3 is TGTGCCAGCCGGGGGTCTAGCAATCAGCCCCAGCATTTT.

This chain uses TRBV11-2 with TRBJ2-1; the match to TRBD2 covers 13 bases. Germline assignment: CDR1 SGHAT and CDR2 FQNNGV. The V and J ends lost 6 bases and 0 bases, in that order; junction bases with no gene match: 8. This CDR3 has 18 residues. CDR3 sequence: CASRRGLAGEGSYNEQFF. The DNA for the CDR3 is TGTGCCAGCAGGAGAGGACTAGCGGGAGAAGGCTCCTACAATGAGCAGTTCTTC.

The V gene is TRBV5-1, the J gene TRBJ2-5, with 8 bases aligning to TRBD1. The J call is in doubt because the DNA end fits TRBJ2-7 better. Germline V gene data show CDR1 as SGHRS and CDR2 as YFSETQ. The CDR3 runs to 16 residues. The CDR3 DNA reads as TGCGCCAGCAGCTTAGAAACATGGACAGGGACCTACGAGCAGTACTTC. As protein: CASSLETWTGTYEQYF.

The chain couples TRBV7-9 to TRBJ2-2; no firm D call. The V end lost 1 base, the J end lost 1 base, and 16 bases lay between the germline ends. Germline V gene sequence: CDR1 SEHNR, CDR2 FQNEAQ (reference sequence). This CDR3 is built from 18 residues. The CDR3: CASSLVLVPYLNTGELFF. CDR3 in DNA: TGTGCCAGCAGCTTAGTTCTCGTCCCCTACCTGAACACCGGGGAGCTGTTTTTT.

The chain employs TRBV28 and TRBJ1-4, with a weak D call TRBD1 (6 bases). CDR1 is MDHEN and CDR2 is SYDVKM in the germline V gene. The V end was cut by 2 bases, the J end by 3 bases, with 28 bases between. CDR3 length equals 21 residues. In nucleotides, the CDR3 is TGTGCCAGCAGTTTAGGCCATCCCGCGGGTCAGGGGCGCAGGGCTAATGAAAAACTGTTTTTT. This encodes CASSLGHPAGQGRRANEKLFF.

This clone was counted once. The rearrangement uses TRBV6-6 and TRBJ1-3; D remains ambiguous. The CDR3 extends over 11 amino acids. Germline CDR1 MNHNY, CDR2 SVGAGI (reference sequence). Trimming stripped 5 bases from V and 4 bases from J, with 3 bases between. For the CDR3, the DNA is TGTGCCAGCAGTACCGGAAACACCATATATTTT. Amino acid sequence: CASSTGNTIYF.

Turning to this clone: This specimen includes other DNA sequences encoding the same CDR3. J is TRBJ2-7 and V is TRBV28, with TRBD1 identical over 9 bases. V lost 2 bases, J lost 1 base, and 3 bases stayed unmatched. Looked up from germline, CDR1 is MDHEN and CDR2 is SYDVKM. There are 15 residues in the CDR3. The CDR3 loop reads CASSLGGTGSYEQYF. The DNA of the CDR3 is TGTGCCAGCAGTTTAGGTGGGACAGGGTCCTACGAGCAGTACTTC.

The chain carries TRBV28 and TRBJ1-4, with a tentative D call TRBD1 (5 bases). This CDR3 has 13 amino acids. Trimming cost V 8 bases and J 5 bases, with 12 bases left between them. The V gene's germline CDR1 is MDHEN and CDR2 SYDVKM. This CDR3 is CASRTGINEKLFF. CDR3 in DNA: TGTGCCAGCCGCACAGGCATCAATGAAAAACTGTTTTTT.

The V gene is TRBV6-5, the J gene TRBJ2-7; D remains ambiguous. Looked up from germline, CDR1 is MNHEY and CDR2 is SVGAGI. The CDR3 spans 11 residues. Deletions cut 6 bases from V and 4 bases from J, with 7 bases between. Written as DNA, the CDR3 is TGTGCCAGCAGCGCCCTATACGAGCAGTACTTC. This gives the protein CASSALYEQYF.

J is TRBJ2-2 and V is TRBV5-1, with D perhaps being TRBD1 or TRBD2 (5 bases each). V lost 5 bases to trimming and J lost 5 bases, with 13 bases between them. This CDR3 contains 14 residues. Looked up from germline, CDR1 is SGHRS and CDR2 is YFSETQ. Here the CDR3 DNA reads TGCGCCAGCAGTTATGATGGGGGAACCGGGGAGCTGTTTTTT. Translated, it gives CASSYDGGTGELFF.

The genes are TRBV7-9 and TRBJ1-2; 7 nucleotides align to TRBD1. The CDR3 is 13 residues long. Trimming at V came to 6 bases and at J to 8 bases, leaving 9 bases not matched to a gene. Germline assignment: CDR1 SEHNR and CDR2 FQNEAQ (reference sequence). CDR3 loop: CASSPDRVGGYTF. Here the CDR3 DNA reads TGTGCCAGCAGTCCAGACAGGGTGGGCGGCTACACCTTC.

V gene TRBV5-4 combines with J gene TRBJ2-3; TRBD2 aligns across 14 bases. Germline V lookup: CDR1 SGHNT, CDR2 YYREEE (reference sequence). With 4 bases clipped from V and 5 bases from J, the junction kept 6 bases outside the gene matches. The CDR3 runs 16 residues. The CDR3 loop is CASSTGTSGSGDTQYF. The DNA of the CDR3 is TGTGCCAGCAGCACCGGGACTAGCGGGAGTGGAGATACGCAGTATTTT. Full variable domain (outside the CDR3, taken from reference TRBV5-4 and TRBJ2-3): ETGVTQSPTHLIKTRGQQVTLRCSSQSGHNTVSWYQQALGQGPQFIFQYYREEENGRGNFPPRFSGLQFPNYSSELNVNALELDDSALYLCASSTGTSGSGDTQYFGPGTRLTVL.

V is TRBV6-1 and J is TRBJ1-5; possible D gene TRBD1, 5 bases. The germline gives CDR1 MNHNS, CDR2 SASEGT. Trimming removed 4 bases from V and 1 base from J, with 14 bases in between. The CDR3 totals 16 residues. The CDR3 loop is CASSVGAPRSNQPQHF. The CDR3 region has the DNA TGTGCCAGCAGTGTTGGGGCACCTAGGAGCAATCAGCCCCAGCATTTT.

The genes are TRBV19 and TRBJ2-4; D is possibly TRBD1 or TRBD2 (5 bases each). CDR1 is LNHDA and CDR2 is SQIVND in the germline V gene (reference sequence). There are 15 residues in the CDR3. Trimming removed 3 bases from V and 9 bases from J, with 18 bases in between. The CDR3 DNA is TGTGCCAGTAGTATCGGGACCTCCCCAAGGGGCATTCAGTACTTC. Translated, it gives CASSIGTSPRGIQYF.

This chain connects TRBV19 to TRBJ2-2, with D unclear. Trimming removed 6 bases at V and 3 bases at J, with 8 bases between. CDR1 LNHDA and CDR2 SQIVND come from the germline V gene (reference sequence). This CDR3 spans 13 amino acids. In DNA, the CDR3 is TGTGCCAGTAGGGGCATGGACACCGGGGAGCTGTTTTTT. As protein: CASRGMDTGELFF.